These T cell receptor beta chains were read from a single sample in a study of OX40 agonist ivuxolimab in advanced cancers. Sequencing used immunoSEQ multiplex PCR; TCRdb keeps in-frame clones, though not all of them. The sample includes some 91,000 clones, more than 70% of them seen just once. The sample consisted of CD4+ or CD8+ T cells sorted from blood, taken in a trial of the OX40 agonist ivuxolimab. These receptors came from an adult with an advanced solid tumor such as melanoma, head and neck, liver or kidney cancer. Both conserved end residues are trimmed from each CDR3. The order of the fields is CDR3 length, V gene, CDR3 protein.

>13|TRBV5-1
ASSLAGAGTGELF
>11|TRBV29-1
SVERLMNTEAF
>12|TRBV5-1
ASKEGGRADTQY
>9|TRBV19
ASGGFTEAF
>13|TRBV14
ASSGLAGRYNEQF
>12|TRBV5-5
ASSITGGYNEQF
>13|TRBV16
ASSLRDRGLHEQY
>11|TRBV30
AWSSTANTEAF
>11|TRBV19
ASSMGVRDTQY
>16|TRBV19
ASSIDRGTGAANYGYT
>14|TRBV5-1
ASSLTGQGEGNTIY
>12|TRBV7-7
ASSPTGPQETQY
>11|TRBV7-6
ASSPAPDQPQH
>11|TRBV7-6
ASSLEYQETQY
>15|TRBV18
ASSPVGTGANTGELF
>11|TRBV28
ASSPPQADGYT
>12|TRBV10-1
AIKGGQQSETQY
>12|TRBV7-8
ASSLNRVFGEQF
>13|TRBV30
AWSGGHPSGNTIY
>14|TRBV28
ASSSSTGGYSQPQH
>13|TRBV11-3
ASSWTSGEQETQY
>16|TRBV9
ASSNRDSTLRPGNTIY
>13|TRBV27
ASSRKPTPGETQY
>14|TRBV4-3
ASSQALAHSGNTIY
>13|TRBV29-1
SVEPLVGGGTEAF
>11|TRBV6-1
ASHQDSYNEQF
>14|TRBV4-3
ASSQDWTGDTDTQY